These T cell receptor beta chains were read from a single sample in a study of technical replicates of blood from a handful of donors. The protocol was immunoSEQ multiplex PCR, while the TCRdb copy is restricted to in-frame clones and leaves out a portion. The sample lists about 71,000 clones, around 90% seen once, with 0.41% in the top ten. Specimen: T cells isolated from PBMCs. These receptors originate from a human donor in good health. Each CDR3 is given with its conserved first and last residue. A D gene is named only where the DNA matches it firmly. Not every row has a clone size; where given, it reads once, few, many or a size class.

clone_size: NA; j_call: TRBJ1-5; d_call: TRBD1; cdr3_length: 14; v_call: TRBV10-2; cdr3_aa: CASSPQGARQPQHF; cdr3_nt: TGCGCCAGCAGTCCACAGGGGGCGCGTCAGCCCCAGCATTTT
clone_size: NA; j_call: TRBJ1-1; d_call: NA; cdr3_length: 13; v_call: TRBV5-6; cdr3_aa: CASSTLQGSKAFF; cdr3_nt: TGTGCCAGCAGCACCCTACAGGGTTCTAAAGCTTTCTTT
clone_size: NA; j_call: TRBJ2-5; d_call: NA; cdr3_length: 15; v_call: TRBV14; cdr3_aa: CASSLGGGISETQYF; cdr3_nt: TGTGCCAGCAGCCTTGGTGGCGGGATATCGGAGACCCAGTACTTC
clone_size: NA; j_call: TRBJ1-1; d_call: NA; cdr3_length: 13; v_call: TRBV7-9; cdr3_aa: CASRLHTNTEAFF; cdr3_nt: TGTGCCAGCAGACTTCATACGAACACTGAAGCTTTCTTT
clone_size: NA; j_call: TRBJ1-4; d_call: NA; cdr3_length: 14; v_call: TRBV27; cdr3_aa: CASSLSFRAEKLFF; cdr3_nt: TGTGCCAGCAGTTTATCGTTCAGGGCCGAAAAACTGTTTTTT
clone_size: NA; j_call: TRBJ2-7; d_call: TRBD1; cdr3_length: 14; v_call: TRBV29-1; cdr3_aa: CSVTGTGDSYEQYF; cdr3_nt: TGCAGCGTGACCGGGACAGGTGATTCCTACGAGCAGTACTTC
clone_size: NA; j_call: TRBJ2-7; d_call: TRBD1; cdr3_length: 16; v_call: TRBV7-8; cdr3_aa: CASSSWTRDSSYEQYF; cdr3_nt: TGTGCCAGCAGCTCATGGACCCGGGACAGCTCCTACGAGCAGTACTTC
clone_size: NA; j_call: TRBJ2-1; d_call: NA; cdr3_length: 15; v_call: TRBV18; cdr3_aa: CASSPSGASYNEQFF; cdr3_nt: TGTGCCAGCTCACCAAGCGGCGCGTCCTACAATGAGCAGTTCTTC
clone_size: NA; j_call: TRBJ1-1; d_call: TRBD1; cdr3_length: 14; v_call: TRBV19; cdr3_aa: CASSRDRGHTEAFF; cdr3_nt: TGTGCCAGTAGCCGGGACAGGGGGCACACTGAAGCTTTCTTT
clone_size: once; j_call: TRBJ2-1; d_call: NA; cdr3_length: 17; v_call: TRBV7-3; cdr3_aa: CASSPSRTSYSYNEQFF; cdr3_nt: TGTGCCAGCAGCCCATCCCGAACTAGTTACTCCTACAATGAGCAGTTCTTC
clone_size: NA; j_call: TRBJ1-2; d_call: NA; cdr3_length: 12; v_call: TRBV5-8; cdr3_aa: CASSPTSYGYTF; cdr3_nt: TGTGCCAGCAGCCCGACAAGTTATGGCTACACCTTC
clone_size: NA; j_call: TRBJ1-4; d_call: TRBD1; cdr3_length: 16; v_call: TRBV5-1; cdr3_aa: CASSWGTGASNEKLFF; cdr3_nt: TGCGCCAGCAGCTGGGGGACAGGGGCGTCCAATGAAAAACTGTTTTTT
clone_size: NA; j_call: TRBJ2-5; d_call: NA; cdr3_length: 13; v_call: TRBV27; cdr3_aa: CASSPRQEETQYF; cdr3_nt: TGTGCCAGCAGTCCCCGACAGGAAGAGACCCAGTACTTC
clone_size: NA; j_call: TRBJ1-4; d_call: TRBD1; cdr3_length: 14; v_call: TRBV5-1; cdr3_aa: CASRGDSAIEKLFF; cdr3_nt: TGCGCCAGCAGGGGGGACAGCGCGATTGAAAAACTGTTTTTT
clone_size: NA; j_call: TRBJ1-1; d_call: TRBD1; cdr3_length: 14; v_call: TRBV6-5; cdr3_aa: CASRETGLIAEAFF; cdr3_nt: TGTGCCAGCAGGGAGACAGGGTTGATAGCTGAAGCTTTCTTT
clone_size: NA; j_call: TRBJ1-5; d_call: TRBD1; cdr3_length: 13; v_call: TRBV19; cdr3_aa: CASAGTGNQPQHF; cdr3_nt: TGTGCCAGTGCCGGGACAGGAAATCAGCCCCAGCATTTT
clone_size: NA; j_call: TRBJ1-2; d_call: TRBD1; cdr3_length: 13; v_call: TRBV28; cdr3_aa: CASRHRGIDGYTF; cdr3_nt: TGTGCCAGCAGGCACAGGGGAATCGATGGCTACACCTTC
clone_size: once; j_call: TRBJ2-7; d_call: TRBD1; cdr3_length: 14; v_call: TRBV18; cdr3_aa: CASSPGTGLYEQYF; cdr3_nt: TGTGCCAGCTCACCGGGGACAGGGCTCTACGAGCAGTACTTC
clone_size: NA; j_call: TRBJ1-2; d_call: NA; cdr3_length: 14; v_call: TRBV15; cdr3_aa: CATSRDLMEDGYTF; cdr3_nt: TGTGCCACCAGCAGAGATTTGATGGAGGATGGCTACACCTTC
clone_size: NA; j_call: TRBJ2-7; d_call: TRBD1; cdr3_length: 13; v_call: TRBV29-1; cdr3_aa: CSVDRGILGEQYF; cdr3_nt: TGCAGCGTCGACAGGGGAATCTTGGGCGAGCAGTACTTC
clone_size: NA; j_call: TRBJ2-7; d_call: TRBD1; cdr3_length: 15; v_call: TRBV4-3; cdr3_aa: CASSHGQASSYEQYF; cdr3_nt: TGCGCCAGCAGCCACGGACAGGCTTCCTCCTACGAGCAGTACTTC
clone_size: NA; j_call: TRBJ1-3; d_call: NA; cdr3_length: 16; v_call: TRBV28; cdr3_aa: CASSSIQIPSGNTIYF; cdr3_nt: TGTGCCAGCAGTTCGATACAGATCCCCTCTGGAAACACCATATATTTT
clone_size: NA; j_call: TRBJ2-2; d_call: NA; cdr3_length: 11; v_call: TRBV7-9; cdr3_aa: CASLNTGELFF; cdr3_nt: TGTGCCAGCCTCAACACCGGGGAGCTGTTTTTT
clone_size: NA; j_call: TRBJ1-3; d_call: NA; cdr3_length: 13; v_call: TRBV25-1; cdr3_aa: CASSLASGNTIYF; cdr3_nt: TGTGCCAGCTCACTCGCCTCTGGAAACACCATATATTTT
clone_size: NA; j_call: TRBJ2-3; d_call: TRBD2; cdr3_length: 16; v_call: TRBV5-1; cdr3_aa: CASSLAASGVPDTQYF; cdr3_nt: TGCGCCAGCAGCTTGGCGGCTAGCGGGGTTCCAGATACGCAGTATTTT
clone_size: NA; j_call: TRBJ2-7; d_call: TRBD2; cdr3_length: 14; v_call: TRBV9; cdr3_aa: CASSESGSSNEQYF; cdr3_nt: TGTGCCAGCAGCGAAAGCGGGAGCAGTAACGAGCAGTACTTC
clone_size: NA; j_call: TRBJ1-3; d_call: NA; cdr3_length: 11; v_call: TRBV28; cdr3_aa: CASIVGNTIYF; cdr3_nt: TGTGCCAGCATAGTGGGAAACACCATATATTTT
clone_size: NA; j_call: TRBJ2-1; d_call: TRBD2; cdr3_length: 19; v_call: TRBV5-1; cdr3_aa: CASSPYGLAGGSTYNEQFF; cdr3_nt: TGCGCCAGCAGCCCGTACGGACTAGCGGGAGGCTCGACCTACAATGAGCAGTTCTTC
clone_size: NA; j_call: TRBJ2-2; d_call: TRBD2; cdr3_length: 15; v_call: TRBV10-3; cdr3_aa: CAIRGLAENTGELFF; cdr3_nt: TGTGCCATCAGAGGACTAGCGGAGAACACCGGGGAGCTGTTTTTT
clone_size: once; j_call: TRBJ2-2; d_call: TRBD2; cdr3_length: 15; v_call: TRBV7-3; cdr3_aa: CASSSGGTYGGELFF; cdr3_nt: TGTGCCAGCAGCTCGGGGGGGACGTACGGCGGGGAGCTGTTTTTT
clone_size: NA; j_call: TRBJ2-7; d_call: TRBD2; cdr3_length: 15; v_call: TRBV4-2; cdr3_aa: CASSQPGLAGSRQYF; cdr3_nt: TGTGCCAGCAGCCAACCGGGACTAGCGGGGTCGCGGCAGTACTTC
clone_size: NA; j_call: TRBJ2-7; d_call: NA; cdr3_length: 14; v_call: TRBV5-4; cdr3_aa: CASSSERTGYEQYF; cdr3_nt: TGTGCCAGCAGCTCCGAGCGGACTGGCTACGAGCAGTACTTC
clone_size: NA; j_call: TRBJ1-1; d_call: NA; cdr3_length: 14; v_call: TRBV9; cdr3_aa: CASSVATANTEAFF; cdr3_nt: TGTGCCAGCAGCGTAGCAACAGCAAACACTGAAGCTTTCTTT
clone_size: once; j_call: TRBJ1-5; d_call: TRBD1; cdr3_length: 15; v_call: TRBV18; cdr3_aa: CASSPAGGGDQPQHF; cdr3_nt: TGTGCCAGCTCACCAGCAGGGGGCGGCGATCAGCCCCAGCATTTT
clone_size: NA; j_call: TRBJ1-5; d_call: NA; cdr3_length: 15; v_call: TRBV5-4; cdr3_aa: CASSLNPGPEQPQHF; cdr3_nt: TGTGCCAGCAGCTTAAACCCAGGGCCCGAGCAGCCCCAGCATTTT
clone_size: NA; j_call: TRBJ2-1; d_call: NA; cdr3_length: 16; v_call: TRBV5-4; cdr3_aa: CASSIRAGLDPKEQFF; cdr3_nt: TGTGCCAGCAGCATTCGAGCGGGCCTAGATCCTAAAGAGCAGTTCTTC
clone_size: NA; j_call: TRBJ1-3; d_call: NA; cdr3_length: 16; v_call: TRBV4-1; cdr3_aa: CASSQDHGTGGNTIYF; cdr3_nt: TGCGCCAGCAGCCAAGATCACGGAACAGGCGGAAACACCATATATTTT
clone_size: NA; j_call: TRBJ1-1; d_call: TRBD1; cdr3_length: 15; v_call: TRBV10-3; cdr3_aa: CAIAKTGGMNTEAFF; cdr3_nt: TGTGCCATCGCCAAGACAGGGGGAATGAACACTGAAGCTTTCTTT
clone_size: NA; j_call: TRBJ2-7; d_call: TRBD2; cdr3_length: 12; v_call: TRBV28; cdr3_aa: CASTGTSYEQYF; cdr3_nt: TGTGCCAGCACCGGGACTAGTTACGAGCAGTACTTC
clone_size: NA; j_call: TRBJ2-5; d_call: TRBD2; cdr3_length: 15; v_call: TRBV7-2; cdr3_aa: CASSFLLAGDGTQYF; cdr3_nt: TGTGCCAGCAGCTTTCTGCTAGCGGGAGATGGGACCCAGTACTTC
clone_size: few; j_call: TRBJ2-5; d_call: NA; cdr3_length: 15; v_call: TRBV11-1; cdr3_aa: CASSLEPRLRETQYF; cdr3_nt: TGTGCCAGCAGCTTAGAGCCGAGGCTACGGGAGACCCAGTACTTC
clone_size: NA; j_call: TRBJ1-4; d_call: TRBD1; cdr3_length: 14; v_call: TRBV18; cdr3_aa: CASSPGQGTEKLFF; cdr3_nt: TGTGCCAGCTCACCCGGACAGGGAACAGAAAAACTGTTTTTT
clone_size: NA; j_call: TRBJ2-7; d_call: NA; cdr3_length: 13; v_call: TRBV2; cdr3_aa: CATSERATYEQYF; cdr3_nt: TGTGCCACCTCGGAGCGGGCGACCTACGAGCAGTACTTC
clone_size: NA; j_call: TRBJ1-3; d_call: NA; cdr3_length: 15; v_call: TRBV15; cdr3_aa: CATSSPVVPGNTIYF; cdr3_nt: TGTGCCACCAGCTCCCCAGTTGTACCTGGAAACACCATATATTTT
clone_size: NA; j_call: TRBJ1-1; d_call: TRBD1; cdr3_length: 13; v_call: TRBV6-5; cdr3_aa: CASSMTGVTEAFF; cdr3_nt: TGTGCCAGCAGCATGACAGGGGTGACTGAAGCTTTCTTT
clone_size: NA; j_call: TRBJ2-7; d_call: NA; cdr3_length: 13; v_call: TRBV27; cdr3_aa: CASSFSWSNEQYF; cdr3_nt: TGTGCCAGCAGTTTTAGTTGGAGTAACGAGCAGTACTTC
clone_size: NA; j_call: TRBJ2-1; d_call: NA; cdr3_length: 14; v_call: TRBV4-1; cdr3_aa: CASSQGTGYNEQFF; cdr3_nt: TGCGCCAGCAGCCAAGGTACAGGCTACAATGAGCAGTTCTTC
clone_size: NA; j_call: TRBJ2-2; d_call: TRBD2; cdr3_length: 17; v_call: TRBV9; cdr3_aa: CASSGPTSGRGTGELFF; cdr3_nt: TGTGCCAGCAGCGGACCAACTAGCGGGAGGGGTACCGGGGAGCTGTTTTTT
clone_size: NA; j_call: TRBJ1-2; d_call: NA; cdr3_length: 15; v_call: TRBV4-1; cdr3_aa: CASSQDIGGGYGYTF; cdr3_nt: TGCGCCAGCAGCCAAGATATAGGGGGAGGGTATGGCTACACCTTC
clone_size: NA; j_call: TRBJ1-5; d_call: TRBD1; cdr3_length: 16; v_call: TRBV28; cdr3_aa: CASSLLWGQYNQPQHF; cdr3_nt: TGTGCCAGCAGTTTACTATGGGGACAGTACAATCAGCCCCAGCATTTT
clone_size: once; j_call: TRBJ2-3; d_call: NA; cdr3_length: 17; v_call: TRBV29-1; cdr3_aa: CSVVPQSGVASTDTQYF; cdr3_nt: TGCAGCGTTGTCCCTCAATCAGGGGTGGCTAGCACAGATACGCAGTATTTT
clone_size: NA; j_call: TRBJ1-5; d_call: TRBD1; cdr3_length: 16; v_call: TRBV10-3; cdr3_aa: CAISDGDRGLGQPQHF; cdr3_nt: TGTGCCATCAGTGATGGGGACAGGGGGCTCGGTCAGCCCCAGCATTTT
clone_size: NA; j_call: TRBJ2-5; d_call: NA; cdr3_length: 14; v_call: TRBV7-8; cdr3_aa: CASSEQGGQETQYF; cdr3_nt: TGTGCCAGCAGCGAACAGGGAGGGCAAGAGACCCAGTACTTC
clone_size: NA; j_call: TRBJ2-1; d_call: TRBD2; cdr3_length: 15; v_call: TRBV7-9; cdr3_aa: CASSPLAGKFDEQFF; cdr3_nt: TGTGCCAGCAGTCCCCTAGCGGGAAAGTTTGATGAGCAGTTCTTC